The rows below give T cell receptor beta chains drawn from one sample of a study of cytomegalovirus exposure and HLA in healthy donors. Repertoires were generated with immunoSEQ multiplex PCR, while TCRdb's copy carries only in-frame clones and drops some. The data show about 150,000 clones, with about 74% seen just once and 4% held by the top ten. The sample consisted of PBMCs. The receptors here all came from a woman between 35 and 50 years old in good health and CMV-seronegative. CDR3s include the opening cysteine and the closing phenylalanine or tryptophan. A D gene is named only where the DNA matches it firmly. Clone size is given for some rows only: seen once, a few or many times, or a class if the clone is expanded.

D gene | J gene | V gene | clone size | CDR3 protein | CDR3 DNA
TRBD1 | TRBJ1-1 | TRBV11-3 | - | CASSVRDRGTEAFF | TGTGCCAGCAGCGTTAGGGACAGGGGGACTGAAGCTTTCTTT
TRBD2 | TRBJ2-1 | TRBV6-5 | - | CASRRDYFNEQFF | TGTGCCAGCAGAAGGGACTATTTCAATGAGCAGTTCTTC
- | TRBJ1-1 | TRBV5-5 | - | CASSLATLNTEAFF | TGTGCCAGCAGCTTGGCGACACTTAACACTGAAGCTTTCTTT
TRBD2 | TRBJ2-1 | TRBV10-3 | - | CAISVEREDEQFF | TGTGCCATCAGTGTGGAGCGGGAGGATGAGCAGTTCTTC
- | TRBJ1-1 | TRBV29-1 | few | CSVRKQVGAFF | TGCAGCGTCCGCAAGCAGGTGGGAGCTTTCTTT
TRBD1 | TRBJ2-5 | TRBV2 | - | CASSRDRDGTQYF | TGTGCCAGCAGTAGGGACAGGGATGGAACCCAGTACTTC
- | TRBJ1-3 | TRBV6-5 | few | CASSYSRGGTGNTIYF | TGTGCCAGCAGTTACTCTAGAGGAGGGACTGGAAACACCATATATTTT
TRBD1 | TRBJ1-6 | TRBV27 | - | CASRTGRIGNSPLHF | TGTGCCAGCAGGACAGGGAGAATAGGTAATTCACCCCTCCACTTT
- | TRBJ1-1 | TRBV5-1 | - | CASPGPPTRTEAFF | TGCGCCAGCCCGGGTCCCCCAACGAGGACTGAAGCTTTCTTT
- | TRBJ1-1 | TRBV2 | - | CASVQGVGTEAFF | TGTGCCAGCGTACAGGGAGTAGGGACTGAAGCTTTCTTT
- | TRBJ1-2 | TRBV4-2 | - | CASSQGGVYGYTF | TGTGCCAGCAGCCAGGGGGGAGTTTATGGCTACACCTTC
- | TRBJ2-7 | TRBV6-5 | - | CASSLAGYEQYF | TGTGCCAGCAGTTTAGCCGGTTACGAGCAGTACTTC
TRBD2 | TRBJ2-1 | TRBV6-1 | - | CASSEQAGGPNEQFF | TGTGCCAGCAGTGAACAAGCGGGGGGGCCGAATGAGCAGTTCTTC
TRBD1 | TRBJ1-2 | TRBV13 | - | CASSPSTDRGFYGYTF | TGTGCCAGCAGCCCATCAACGGACAGGGGATTCTATGGCTACACCTTC
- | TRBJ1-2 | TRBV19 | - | CASSMEGVGGYTF | TGTGCCAGTAGTATGGAGGGAGTTGGCGGCTACACCTTC
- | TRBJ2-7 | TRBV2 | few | CASSENRGLGYF | TGTGCCAGCAGTGAAAACCGGGGGTTGGGGTACTTC
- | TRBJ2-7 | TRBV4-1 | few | CASSQLGRDFHEQYF | TGCGCCAGCAGCCAACTGGGCAGGGACTTCCACGAGCAGTACTTC
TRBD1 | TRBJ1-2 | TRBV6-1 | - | CASRPLGTANGYTF | TGTGCCAGCAGACCCTTGGGGACAGCGAATGGCTACACCTTC
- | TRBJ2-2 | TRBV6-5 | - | CASSYSTGGELFF | TGTGCCAGCAGTTACTCGACTGGCGGGGAGCTGTTTTTT
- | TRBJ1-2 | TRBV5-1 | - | CASSLEGLTGYGYTF | TGCGCCAGCAGCTTGGAGGGGTTGACTGGCTATGGCTACACCTTC
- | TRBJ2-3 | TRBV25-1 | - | CASSDAGTTDTQYF | TGTGCCAGCAGTGATGCGGGAACCACAGATACACAGTATTTT
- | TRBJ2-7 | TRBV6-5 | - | CASGSNYYEQYF | TGTGCCAGCGGATCGAACTACTACGAGCAGTACTTC
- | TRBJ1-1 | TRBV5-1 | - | CASSSISNPEAFF | TGCGCCAGCAGCTCAATCTCTAATCCTGAAGCTTTCTTT
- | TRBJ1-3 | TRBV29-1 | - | CSVEDSARSGNTIYF | TGCAGCGTTGAAGATAGTGCGCGCTCTGGAAACACCATATATTTT
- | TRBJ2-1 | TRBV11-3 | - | CASSQAANRRQFF | TGTGCCAGCAGCCAGGCTGCGAATCGTCGGCAGTTCTTC
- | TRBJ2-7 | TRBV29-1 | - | CSAQVGQRVGEQYF | TGCAGCGCTCAGGTGGGACAACGGGTAGGAGAGCAGTACTTC
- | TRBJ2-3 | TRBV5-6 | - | CASSPDPEDTQYF | TGTGCCAGCAGCCCTGATCCGGAGGATACGCAGTATTTT
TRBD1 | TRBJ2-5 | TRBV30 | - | CAGGAGGIETQYF | TGTGCCGGTGGGGCAGGGGGCATAGAGACCCAGTACTTC
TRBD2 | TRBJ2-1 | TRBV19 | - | CASAGERGNNEQFF | TGTGCCAGTGCTGGCGAGCGGGGGAACAATGAGCAGTTCTTC
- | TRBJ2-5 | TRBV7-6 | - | CASSIGNTQETQYF | TGTGCCAGCAGCATCGGGAATACTCAAGAGACCCAGTACTTC
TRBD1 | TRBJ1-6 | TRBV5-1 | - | CASSLRAGGGAPLHF | TGCGCCAGCAGCTTGCGGGCAGGGGGTGGGGCACCCCTCCACTTT
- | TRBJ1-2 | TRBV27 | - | CAPVADYGYTF | TGTGCTCCCGTTGCGGACTATGGCTACACCTTC
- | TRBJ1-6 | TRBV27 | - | CASSLVGDSPLHF | TGTGCCAGCAGTTTAGTAGGGGATTCACCCCTCCACTTT
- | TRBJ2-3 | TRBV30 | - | CAWTRADTQYF | TGTGCCTGGACGAGGGCAGATACGCAGTATTTT
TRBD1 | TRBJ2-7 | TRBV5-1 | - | CASSLLGTGVYEQYF | TGCGCCAGCAGCCTACTCGGGACAGGGGTCTACGAGCAGTACTTC
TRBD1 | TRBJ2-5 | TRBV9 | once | CASSATGGYSGGETQYF | TGTGCCAGCAGCGCGACAGGGGGGTATTCTGGTGGAGAGACCCAGTACTTC
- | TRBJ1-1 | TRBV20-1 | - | CSAPGGAAFF | TGCAGTGCCCCCGGCGGGGCGGCTTTCTTT
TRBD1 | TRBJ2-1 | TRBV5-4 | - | CASSSERGRSYNEQFF | TGTGCCAGCAGTTCGGAGAGGGGGCGCTCCTACAATGAGCAGTTCTTC
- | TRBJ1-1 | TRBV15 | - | CATSRQQYMNTEAFF | TGTGCCACCAGCAGGCAACAGTACATGAACACTGAAGCTTTCTTT
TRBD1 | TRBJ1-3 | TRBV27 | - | CASSLGTGSSGNTIYF | TGTGCCAGCAGTTTAGGGACAGGTAGCTCTGGAAACACCATATATTTT
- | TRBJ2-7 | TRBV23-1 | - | CASSQSSRDYEQYF | TGCGCCAGCAGTCAATCGAGCAGGGACTACGAGCAGTACTTC
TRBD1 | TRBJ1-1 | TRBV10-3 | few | CAITAGQGNTEAFF | TGTGCCATCACCGCGGGACAGGGGAACACTGAAGCTTTCTTT
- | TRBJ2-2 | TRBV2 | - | CASSEARSSATGELFF | TGTGCCAGCAGTGAAGCTCGGTCTTCTGCCACCGGGGAGCTGTTTTTT
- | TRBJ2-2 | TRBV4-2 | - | CASSRGLTGGASGALSIAGELFF | TGTGCCAGCAGCCGGGGTCTTACAGGGGGAGCTAGCGGGGCCCTATCGATAGCCGGGGAGCTGTTTTTT
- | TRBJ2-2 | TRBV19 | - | CASSIEGRGIGELFF | TGTGCCAGTAGTATAGAGGGCAGGGGAATCGGGGAGCTGTTTTTT
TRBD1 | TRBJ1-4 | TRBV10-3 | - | CATAGGQLNEKLFF | TGTGCCACGGCGGGGGGACAGCTTAATGAAAAACTGTTTTTT
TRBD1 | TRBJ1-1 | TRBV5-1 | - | CASSWQGAGTHTEAFF | TGCGCCAGCAGCTGGCAGGGGGCAGGTACGCACACTGAAGCTTTCTTT
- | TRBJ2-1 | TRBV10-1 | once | CASSESFGGNSYNEQFF | TGCGCCAGCAGTGAGTCGTTTGGCGGAAACTCCTACAATGAGCAGTTCTTC
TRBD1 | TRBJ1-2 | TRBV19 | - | CASVGQGGYGYTF | TGTGCCAGTGTCGGACAGGGTGGCTATGGCTACACCTTC
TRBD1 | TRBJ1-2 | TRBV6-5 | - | CASRQTGAYGYTF | TGTGCCAGCAGGCAGACAGGGGCCTATGGCTACACCTTC
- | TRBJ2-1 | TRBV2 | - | CAADRPGFSWNEQFF | TGTGCCGCCGATCGCCCAGGGTTTTCCTGGAATGAGCAGTTCTTC
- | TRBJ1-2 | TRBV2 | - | CASRTLGQLGGYTF | TGTGCCAGCAGAACCCTGGGACAATTGGGAGGCTACACCTTC
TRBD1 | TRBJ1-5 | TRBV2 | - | CASSPDRGSNQPQHF | TGTGCCAGCAGTCCAGACAGGGGTAGCAATCAGCCCCAGCATTTT
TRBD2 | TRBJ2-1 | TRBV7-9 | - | CASSFSGLAGDYNEQFF | TGTGCCAGCAGCTTCAGCGGACTAGCGGGGGATTACAATGAGCAGTTCTTC